This T cell receptor beta chain was retrieved from a study of OX40 agonist ivuxolimab in advanced cancers. Overall study context: Head and neck, renal cell, melanoma or hepatocellular carcinoma were the cancers that dose-escalation patients had. Having had anti-PD-1, anti-PD-L1 or anti-CTLA-4 therapy before was allowed, and about 40% had some. Study-wide results and caveats: Nonresponders, in some cases, also had low normalized T-cell clonal expansion. Expansion of clones was among the lowest in partial responders at 0.1-3.0 mg/kg.

In its sample, this clone was seen once. Antigen: not known. The repertoire was sequenced with immunoSEQ multiplex PCR; TCRdb's copy has only in-frame clones and lacks some. The sample holds 65,000 to 85,000 clones, 92% seen once. CDR3 length equals 13 residues. Germline-derived CDR1 and CDR2 are WSHSY and SAAADI. J gave up 6 bases and V 5 bases, and 6 bases lay outside the gene matches. This specimen was CD4+ or CD8+ T cells sorted from blood, taken in a trial of the OX40 agonist ivuxolimab. The gene calls are TRBV10-2 and TRBJ2-5, with 7 bases identical to TRBD1. This clonotype originated in an adult with an advanced solid tumor such as melanoma, head and neck, liver or kidney cancer. CDR3 DNA sequence: TGCGCCAGCAGTACAGGGGACACGAAGACCCAGTACTTC. This gives the protein CASSTGDTKTQYF.